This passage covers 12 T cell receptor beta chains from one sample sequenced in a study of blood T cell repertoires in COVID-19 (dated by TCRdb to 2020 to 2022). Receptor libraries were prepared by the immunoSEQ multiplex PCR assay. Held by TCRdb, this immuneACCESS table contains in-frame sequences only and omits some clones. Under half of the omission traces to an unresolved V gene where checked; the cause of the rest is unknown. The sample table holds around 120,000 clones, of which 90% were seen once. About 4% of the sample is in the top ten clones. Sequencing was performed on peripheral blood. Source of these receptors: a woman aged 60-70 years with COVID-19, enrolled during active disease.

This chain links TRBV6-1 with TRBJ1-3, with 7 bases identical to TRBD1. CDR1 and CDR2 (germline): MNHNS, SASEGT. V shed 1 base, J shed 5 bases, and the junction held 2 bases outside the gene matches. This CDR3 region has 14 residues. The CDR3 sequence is CASSEGQGRNTIYF. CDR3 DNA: TGTGCCAGCAGTGAAGGACAGGGAAGAAACACCATATATTTT.

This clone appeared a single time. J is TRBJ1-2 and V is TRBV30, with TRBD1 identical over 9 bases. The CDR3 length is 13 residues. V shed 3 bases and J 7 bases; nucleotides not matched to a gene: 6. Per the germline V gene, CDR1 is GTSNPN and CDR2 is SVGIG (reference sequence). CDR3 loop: CAWRLGQGGGYTF. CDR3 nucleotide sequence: TGTGCCTGGAGGCTGGGACAGGGAGGTGGCTACACCTTC.

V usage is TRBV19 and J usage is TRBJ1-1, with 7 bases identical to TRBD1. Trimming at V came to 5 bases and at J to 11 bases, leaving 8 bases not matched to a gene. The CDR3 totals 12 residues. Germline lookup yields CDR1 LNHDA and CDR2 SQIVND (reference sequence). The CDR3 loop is CASSATGERAFF. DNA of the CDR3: TGTGCCAGTAGTGCCACAGGGGAACGGGCTTTCTTT.

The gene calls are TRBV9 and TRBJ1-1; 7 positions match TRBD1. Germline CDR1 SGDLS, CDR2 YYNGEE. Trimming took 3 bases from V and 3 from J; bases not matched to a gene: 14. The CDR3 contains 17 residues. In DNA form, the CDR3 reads TGTGCCAGCAGCGCCAGTCGACAGGGAGGTTTCGACACTGAAGCTTTCTTT. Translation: CASSASRQGGFDTEAFF. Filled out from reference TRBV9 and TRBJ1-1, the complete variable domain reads DSGVTQTPKHLITATGQRVTLRCSPRSGDLSVYWYQQSLDQGLQFLIQYYNGEERAKGNILERFSAQQFPDLHSELNLSSLELGDSALYFCASSASRQGGFDTEAFFGQGTRLTVV.

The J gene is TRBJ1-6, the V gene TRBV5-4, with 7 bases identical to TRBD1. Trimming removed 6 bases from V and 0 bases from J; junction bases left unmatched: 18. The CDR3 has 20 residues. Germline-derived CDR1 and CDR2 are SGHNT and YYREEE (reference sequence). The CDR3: CASTEGAGYRKSSYNSPLHF. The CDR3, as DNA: TGTGCCAGCACCGAGGGGGCAGGGTACCGAAAAAGCTCCTATAATTCACCCCTCCACTTT. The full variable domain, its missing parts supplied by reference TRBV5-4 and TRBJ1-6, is ETGVTQSPTHLIKTRGQQVTLRCSSQSGHNTVSWYQQALGQGPQFIFQYYREEENGRGNFPPRFSGLQFPNYSSELNVNALELDDSALYLCASTEGAGYRKSSYNSPLHFGNGTRLTVT.

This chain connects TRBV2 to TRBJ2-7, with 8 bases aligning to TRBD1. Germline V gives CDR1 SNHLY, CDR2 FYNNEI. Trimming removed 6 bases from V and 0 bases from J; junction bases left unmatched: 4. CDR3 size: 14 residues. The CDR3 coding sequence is TGTGCCAGCAGGGCCAGGGGGCACTCCTACGAGCAGTACTTC. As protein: CASRARGHSYEQYF.

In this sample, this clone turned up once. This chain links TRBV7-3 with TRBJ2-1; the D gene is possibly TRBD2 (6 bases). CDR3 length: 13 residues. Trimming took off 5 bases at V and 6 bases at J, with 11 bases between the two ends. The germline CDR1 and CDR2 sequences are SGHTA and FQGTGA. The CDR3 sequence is CASSQPSANEQFF. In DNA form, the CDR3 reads TGTGCCAGCAGCCAACCTAGCGCCAATGAGCAGTTCTTC.

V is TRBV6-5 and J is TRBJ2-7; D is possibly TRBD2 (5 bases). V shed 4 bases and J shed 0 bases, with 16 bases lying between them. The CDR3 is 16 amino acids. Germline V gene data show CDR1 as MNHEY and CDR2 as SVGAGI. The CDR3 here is CASSLVGIGSSYEQYF. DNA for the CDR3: TGTGCCAGCAGTTTGGTGGGTATAGGGAGCTCCTACGAGCAGTACTTC.

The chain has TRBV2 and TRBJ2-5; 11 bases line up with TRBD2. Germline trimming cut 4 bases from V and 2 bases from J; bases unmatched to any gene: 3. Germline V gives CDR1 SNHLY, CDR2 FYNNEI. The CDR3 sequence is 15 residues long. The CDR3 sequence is CASSGIAGGQETQYF. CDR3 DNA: TGTGCCAGCAGTGGCATAGCGGGGGGGCAAGAGACCCAGTACTTC.

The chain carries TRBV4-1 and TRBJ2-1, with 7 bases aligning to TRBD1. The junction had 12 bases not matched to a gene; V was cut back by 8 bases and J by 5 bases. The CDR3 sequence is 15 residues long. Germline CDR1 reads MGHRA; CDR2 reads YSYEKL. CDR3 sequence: CASGKIDRANNEQFF. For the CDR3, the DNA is TGCGCCAGCGGAAAAATCGACAGGGCCAACAATGAGCAGTTCTTC.

CDR3 in amino acids: CASSLGGARKNIQYF. CDR3 sequence (DNA): TGTGCCAGCAGCTTGGGTGGAGCTAGAAAAAACATTCAGTACTTC. V gene TRBV5-6 combines with J gene TRBJ2-4; D is unresolved. The CDR3 loop spans 15 amino acids. Germline V gene data show CDR1 as SGHDT and CDR2 as YYEEEE. V lost 0 bases and J lost 4, with 11 bases in between.

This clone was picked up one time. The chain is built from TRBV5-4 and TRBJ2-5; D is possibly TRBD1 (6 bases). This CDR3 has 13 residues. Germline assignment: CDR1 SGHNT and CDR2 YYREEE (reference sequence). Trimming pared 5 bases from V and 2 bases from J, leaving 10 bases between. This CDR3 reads CASRPGHQETQYF. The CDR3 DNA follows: TGTGCCAGCAGGCCGGGACATCAAGAGACCCAGTACTTC.